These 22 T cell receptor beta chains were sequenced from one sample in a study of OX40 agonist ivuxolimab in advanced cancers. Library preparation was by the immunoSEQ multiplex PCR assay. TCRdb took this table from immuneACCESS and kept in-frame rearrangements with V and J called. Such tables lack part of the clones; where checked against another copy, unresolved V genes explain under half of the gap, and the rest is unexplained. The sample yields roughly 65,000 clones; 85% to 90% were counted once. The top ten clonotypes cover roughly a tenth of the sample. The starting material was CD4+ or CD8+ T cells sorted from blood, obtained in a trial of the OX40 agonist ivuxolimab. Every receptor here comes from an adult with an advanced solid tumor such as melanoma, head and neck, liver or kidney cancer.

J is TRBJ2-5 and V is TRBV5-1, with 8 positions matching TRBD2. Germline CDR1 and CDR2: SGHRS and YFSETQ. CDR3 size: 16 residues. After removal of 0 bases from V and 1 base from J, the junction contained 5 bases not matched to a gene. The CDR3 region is CASSLEGREGQETQYF. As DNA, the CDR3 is TGCGCCAGCAGCTTGGAGGGTCGGGAGGGCCAAGAGACCCAGTACTTC.

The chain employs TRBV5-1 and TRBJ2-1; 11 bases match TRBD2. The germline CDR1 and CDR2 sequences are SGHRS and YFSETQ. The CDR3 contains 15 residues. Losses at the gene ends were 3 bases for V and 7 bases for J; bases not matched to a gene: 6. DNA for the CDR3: TGCGCCAGCAGCTCCCGACTAGCGGGGAATAATGAGCAGTTCTTC. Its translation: CASSSRLAGNNEQFF.

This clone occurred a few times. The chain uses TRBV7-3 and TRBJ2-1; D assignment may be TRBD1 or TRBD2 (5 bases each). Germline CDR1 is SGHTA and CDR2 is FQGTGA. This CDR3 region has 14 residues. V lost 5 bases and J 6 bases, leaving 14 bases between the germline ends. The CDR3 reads CASSLGTQGNEQFF. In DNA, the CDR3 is TGTGCCAGCAGCCTCGGGACCCAGGGCAATGAGCAGTTCTTC.

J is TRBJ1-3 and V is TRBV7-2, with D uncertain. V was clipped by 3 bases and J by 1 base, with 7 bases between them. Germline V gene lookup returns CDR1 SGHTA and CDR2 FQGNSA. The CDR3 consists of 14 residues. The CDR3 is CASSFQPSGNTIYF. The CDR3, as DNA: TGTGCCAGCAGCTTTCAGCCTTCTGGAAACACCATATATTTT. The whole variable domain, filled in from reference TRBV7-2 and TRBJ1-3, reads GAGVSQSPSNKVTEKGKDVELRCDPISGHTALYWYRQSLGQGLEFLIYFQGNSAPDKSGLPSDRFSAERTGGSVSTLTIQRTQQEDSAVYLCASSFQPSGNTIYFGEGSWLTVV.

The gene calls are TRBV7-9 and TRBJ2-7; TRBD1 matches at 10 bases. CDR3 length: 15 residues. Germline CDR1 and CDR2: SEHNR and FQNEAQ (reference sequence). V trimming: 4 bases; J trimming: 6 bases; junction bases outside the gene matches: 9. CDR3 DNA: TGTGCCAGCAGCTATTCGGGGACAGGGGATCGCGAGCAGTACTTC. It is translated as CASSYSGTGDREQYF.

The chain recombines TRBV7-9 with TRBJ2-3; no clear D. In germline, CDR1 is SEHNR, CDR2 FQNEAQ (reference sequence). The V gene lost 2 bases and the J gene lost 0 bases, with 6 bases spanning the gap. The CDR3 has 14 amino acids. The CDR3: CASSLPLSTDTQYF. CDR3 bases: TGTGCCAGCAGCTTACCCTTGAGCACAGATACGCAGTATTTT.

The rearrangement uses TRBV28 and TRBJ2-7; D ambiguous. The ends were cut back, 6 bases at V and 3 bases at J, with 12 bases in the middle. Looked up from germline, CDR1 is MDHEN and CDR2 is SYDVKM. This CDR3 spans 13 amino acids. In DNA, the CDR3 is TGTGCCAGCAGGCAAGGCGGAAACTACGAGCAGTACTTC. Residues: CASRQGGNYEQYF.

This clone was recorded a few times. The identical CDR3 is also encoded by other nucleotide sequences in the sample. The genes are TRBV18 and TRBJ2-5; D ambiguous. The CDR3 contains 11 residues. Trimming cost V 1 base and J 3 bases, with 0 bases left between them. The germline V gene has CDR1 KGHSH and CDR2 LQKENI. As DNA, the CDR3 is TGTGCCAGCTCACCACAAGAGACCCAGTACTTC. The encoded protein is CASSPQETQYF.

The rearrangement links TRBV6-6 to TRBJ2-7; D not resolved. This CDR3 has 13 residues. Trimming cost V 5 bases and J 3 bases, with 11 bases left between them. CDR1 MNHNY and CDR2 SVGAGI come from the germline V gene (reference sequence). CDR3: CASSATKSYEQYF. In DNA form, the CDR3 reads TGTGCCAGCAGTGCTACAAAGAGCTACGAGCAGTACTTC.

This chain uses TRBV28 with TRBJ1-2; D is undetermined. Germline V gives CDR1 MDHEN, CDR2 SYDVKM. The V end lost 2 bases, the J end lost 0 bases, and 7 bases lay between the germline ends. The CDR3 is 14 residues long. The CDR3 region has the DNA TGTGCCAGCAGTTTAACCCAGGCTAACTATGGCTACACCTTC. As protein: CASSLTQANYGYTF.

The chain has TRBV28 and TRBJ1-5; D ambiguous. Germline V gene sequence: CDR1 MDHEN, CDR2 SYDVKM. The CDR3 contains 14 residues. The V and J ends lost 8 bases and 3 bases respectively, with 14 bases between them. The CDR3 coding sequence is TGTGCCAGCGTCCCTCAAATACCCAATCAGCCCCAGCATTTT. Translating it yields CASVPQIPNQPQHF.

The CDR3 coding sequence is TGCGCCAGCAGCCAGACCCCAGTTGGCGAGCAGTACTTC. Translating it yields CASSQTPVGEQYF. The chain uses TRBV4-3 and TRBJ2-7; D uncertain. CDR3 length: 13 residues. V was trimmed by 3 bases and J by 6 bases, leaving 12 bases between them. Looked up from germline, CDR1 is LGHNA and CDR2 is YSLEER.

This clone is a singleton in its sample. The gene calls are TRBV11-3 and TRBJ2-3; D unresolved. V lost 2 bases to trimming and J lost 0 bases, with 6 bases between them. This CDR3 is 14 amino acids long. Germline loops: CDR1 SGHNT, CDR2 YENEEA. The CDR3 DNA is TGTGCCAGCAGCTTATCTCCTAGCACAGATACGCAGTATTTT. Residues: CASSLSPSTDTQYF.

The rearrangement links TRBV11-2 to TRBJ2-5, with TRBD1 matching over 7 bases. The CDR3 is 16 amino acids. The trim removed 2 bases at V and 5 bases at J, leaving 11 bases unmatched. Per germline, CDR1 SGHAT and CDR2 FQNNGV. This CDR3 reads CASSLTVGGSLETQYF. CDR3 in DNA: TGTGCCAGCAGCTTAACGGTAGGGGGCAGTTTGGAGACCCAGTACTTC.

CDR3 coding DNA: TGCGCCAGCAGCCAGGACTTCTACGAGCAGTACTTC. Translation gives CASSQDFYEQYF. The rearrangement joins TRBV5-1 to TRBJ2-7; D perhaps matches TRBD2 (5 bases). V shed 4 bases and J shed 3 bases, with 8 bases lying between them. The CDR3 has 12 amino acids. Germline V gene lookup returns CDR1 SGHRS and CDR2 YFSETQ.

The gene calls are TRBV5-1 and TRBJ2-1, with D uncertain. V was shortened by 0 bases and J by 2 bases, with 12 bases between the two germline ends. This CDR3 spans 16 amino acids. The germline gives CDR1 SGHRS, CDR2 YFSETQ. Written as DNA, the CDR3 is TGCGCCAGCAGCTTGGGTGGCCGGACCACCTACAATGAGCAGTTCTTC. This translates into CASSLGGRTTYNEQFF.

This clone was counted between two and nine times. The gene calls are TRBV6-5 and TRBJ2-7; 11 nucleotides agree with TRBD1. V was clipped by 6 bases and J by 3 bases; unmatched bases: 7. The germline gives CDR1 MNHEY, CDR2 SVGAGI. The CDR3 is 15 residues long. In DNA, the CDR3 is TGTGCCAGCAGGACCCCGGGACAGGGGGTCTACGAGCAGTACTTC. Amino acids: CASRTPGQGVYEQYF.

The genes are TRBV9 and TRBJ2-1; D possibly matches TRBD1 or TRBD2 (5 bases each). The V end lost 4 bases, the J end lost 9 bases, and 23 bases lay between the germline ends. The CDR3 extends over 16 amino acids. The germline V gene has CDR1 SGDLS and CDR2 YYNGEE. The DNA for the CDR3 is TGTGCCAGCAGCCCAGCTGCCGCTTCGGGACGAGGTGAGCAGTTCTTC. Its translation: CASSPAAASGRGEQFF.

The CDR3 DNA sequence: TGTGCCAGCAGCTTAAAAGGGCCACTCTACGAGCAGTACTTC. Amino acids: CASSLKGPLYEQYF. The chain couples TRBV7-6 to TRBJ2-5; D is unresolved. The last part of the DNA fits TRBJ2-7 better; the J call may be wrong. Germline V lookup: CDR1 SGHVS, CDR2 FNYEAQ. CDR3 length equals 14 residues.

The CDR3 region is CASSLDTGSSYNEQFF. The CDR3, as DNA: TGTGCCAGCAGCTTGGATACAGGGAGCTCCTACAATGAGCAGTTCTTC. The chain is built from TRBV5-6 and TRBJ2-1; tentatively, D is TRBD1 (6 bases). Germline-derived CDR1 and CDR2 are SGHDT and YYEEEE. The CDR3 contains 16 residues. V was trimmed by 0 bases and J by 0 bases, leaving 10 bases between them.

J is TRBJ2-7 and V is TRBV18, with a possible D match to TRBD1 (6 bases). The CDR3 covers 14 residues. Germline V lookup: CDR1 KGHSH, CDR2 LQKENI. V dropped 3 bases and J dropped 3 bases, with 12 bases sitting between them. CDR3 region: CASSPGATYYEQYF. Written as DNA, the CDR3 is TGTGCCAGCTCACCGGGGGCCACCTACTACGAGCAGTACTTC. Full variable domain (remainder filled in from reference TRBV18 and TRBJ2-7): NAGVMQNPRHLVRRRGQEARLRCSPMKGHSHVYWYRQLPEEGLKFMVYLQKENIIDESGMPKERFSAEFPKEGPSILRIQQVVRGDSAAYFCASSPGATYYEQYFGPGTRLTVT.

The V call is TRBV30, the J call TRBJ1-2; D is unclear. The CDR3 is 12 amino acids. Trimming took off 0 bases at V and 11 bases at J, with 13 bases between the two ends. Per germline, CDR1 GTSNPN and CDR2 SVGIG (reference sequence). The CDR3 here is CAWSVRPSIYTF. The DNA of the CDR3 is TGTGCCTGGAGTGTACGACCGTCTATATACACCTTC.